The 9 T cell receptor beta chains below were found in one sample sequenced in a study of siplizumab effects on memory and regulatory T cells. Assay: immunoSEQ multiplex PCR; the TCRdb copy retains only in-frame clones and omits some. The data hold 85,000 to 95,000 clones, with about 94% observed a single time. The sample was non-Treg CD4+ T cells sorted from blood. The receptors originated from a human donor in good health.

The V and J genes are TRBV6-1 and TRBJ1-2; D unresolved. Between the trimmed V and J ends, which lost 2 bases and 0 bases, there was a span of 10 bases. The CDR3 totals 15 residues. The germline V gene encodes CDR1 MNHNS and CDR2 SASEGT. In DNA form, the CDR3 reads TGTGCCAGCAGTGAAATGACTAACGCTAACTATGGCTACACCTTC. Translating it yields CASSEMTNANYGYTF.

The rearrangement joins TRBV2 to TRBJ2-3; 8 nucleotides agree with TRBD1. This CDR3 is built from 14 residues. J was trimmed by 0 bases and V by 6 bases; bases with no gene match: 2. Germline lookup yields CDR1 SNHLY and CDR2 FYNNEI. CDR3 coding DNA: TGTGCCAGCAGCGACAGGGGCAGCACAGATACGCAGTATTTT. It encodes CASSDRGSTDTQYF.

The chain couples TRBV5-1 to TRBJ2-5; 10 bases map to TRBD2. The V and J ends lost 1 base and 4 bases, in that order; junction bases with no gene match: 13. Germline loops: CDR1 SGHRS, CDR2 YFSETQ. The CDR3 is made up of 18 amino acids. The CDR3 here is CASSLRSGGALLVETQYF. CDR3 in DNA: TGCGCCAGCAGCTTGAGGAGCGGGGGGGCCCTTCTAGTAGAGACCCAGTACTTC.

The chain couples TRBV7-9 to TRBJ1-5, with D possibly TRBD1 on 6 matching bases. V was cut by 4 bases and J by 4 bases, with 11 bases left in between. Germline CDR1 and CDR2: SEHNR and FQNEAQ (reference sequence). This CDR3 comprises 14 residues. Written as DNA, the CDR3 is TGTGCCAGCAGCTACGGGACACCAAATCAGCCCCAGCATTTT. The encoded protein is CASSYGTPNQPQHF.

This clone appeared a few times. CDR3 sequence (DNA): TGTGCCAGCAGTGATGGGGGGATAGGTGAAAAACTGTTTTTT. Translating gives CASSDGGIGEKLFF. The rearrangement links TRBV6-1 to TRBJ1-4; tentatively, D is TRBD1 (5 bases). The V gene lost 3 bases and the J gene lost 7 bases, with 12 bases spanning the gap. This CDR3 has 14 residues. Germline assignment: CDR1 MNHNS and CDR2 SASEGT.

CDR3 loop: CASSPRNQETQYF. CDR3 DNA sequence: TGTGCCAGCAGCCCCCGCAATCAGGAGACCCAGTACTTC. The V and J genes are TRBV27 and TRBJ2-5; D remains unclear. This CDR3 has 13 residues. The germline V gene encodes CDR1 MNHEY and CDR2 SMNVEV (reference sequence). V lost 6 bases, J lost 5 bases, and 13 bases lay in between.

V is TRBV23-1 and J is TRBJ1-2; D perhaps matches TRBD1 (5 bases). TRBV23-1 belongs to the ORF category, with a function that is uncertain. The CDR3 is 13 amino acids. Trimming took off 8 bases at V and 8 bases at J, with 18 bases between the two ends. The CDR3 DNA reads TGCGCCAGCGGGGACTCCTATGTCTGGGGCTACACCTTC. Its translation: CASGDSYVWGYTF.

The chain uses TRBV6-1 and TRBJ1-1; D unclear. V dropped 7 bases and J dropped 5 bases, with 8 bases sitting between them. This CDR3 is built from 11 residues. From germline, CDR1 is MNHNS and CDR2 SASEGT. The CDR3 region is CASTRQTEAFF. The CDR3 DNA sequence: TGTGCCAGCACCCGGCAGACTGAAGCTTTCTTT.

CDR3 DNA sequence: TGCGCCAGCTCCAGCGGGAGCGGTTGGAACACCGGGGAGCTGTTTTTT. It translates to CASSSGSGWNTGELFF. V gene TRBV5-1 combines with J gene TRBJ2-2; 8 nucleotides agree with TRBD2. Trimming removed 7 bases from V and 1 base from J; junction bases left unmatched: 9. The CDR3 loop spans 16 amino acids. Germline CDR1 reads SGHRS; CDR2 reads YFSETQ.